This TCR beta chain emerged from a study of OX40 agonist ivuxolimab in advanced cancers. Study overall: Patients were treated with ivuxolimab, an agonistic anti-OX40 (CD134) antibody. Of mixed ages from about 20 to 80 and averaging approximately 60 years, the group was roughly 85% male.

Some clones are missing from TCRdb's copy, which holds only in-frame ones; the method was immunoSEQ multiplex PCR. The sample carries 77,000 or so clones, under 85% recorded once. The germline V and J ends were trimmed by 2 bases and 3 bases, with 10 bases remaining between them. Germline V CDR1 and CDR2: LNHDA, SQIVND (reference sequence). The CDR3 has 14 amino acids. Here the sequenced sample was CD4+ or CD8+ T cells sorted from blood, taken in a trial of the OX40 agonist ivuxolimab. The genes are TRBV19 and TRBJ1-1, with D possibly matching TRBD1 (5 bases). The receptor was derived from an adult with an advanced solid tumor such as melanoma, head and neck, liver or kidney cancer. The DNA of the CDR3 is TGTGCCAGTAGTATAAGGGTAGGGGACACTGAAGCTTTCTTT. Its protein product is CASSIRVGDTEAFF.